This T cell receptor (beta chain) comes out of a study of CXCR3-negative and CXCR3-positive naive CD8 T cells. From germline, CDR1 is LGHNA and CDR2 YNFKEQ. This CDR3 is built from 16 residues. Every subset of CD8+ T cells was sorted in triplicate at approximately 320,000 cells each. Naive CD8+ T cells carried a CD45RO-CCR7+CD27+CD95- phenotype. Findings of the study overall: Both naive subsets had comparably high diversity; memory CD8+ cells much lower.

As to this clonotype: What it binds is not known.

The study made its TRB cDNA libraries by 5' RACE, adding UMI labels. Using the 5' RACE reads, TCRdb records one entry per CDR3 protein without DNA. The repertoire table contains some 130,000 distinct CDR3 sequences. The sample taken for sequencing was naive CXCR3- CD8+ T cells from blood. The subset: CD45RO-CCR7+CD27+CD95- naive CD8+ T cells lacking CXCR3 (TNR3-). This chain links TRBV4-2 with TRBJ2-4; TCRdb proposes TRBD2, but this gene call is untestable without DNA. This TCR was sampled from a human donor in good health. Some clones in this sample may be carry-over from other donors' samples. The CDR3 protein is CASSQLQNGGLSIQYF.